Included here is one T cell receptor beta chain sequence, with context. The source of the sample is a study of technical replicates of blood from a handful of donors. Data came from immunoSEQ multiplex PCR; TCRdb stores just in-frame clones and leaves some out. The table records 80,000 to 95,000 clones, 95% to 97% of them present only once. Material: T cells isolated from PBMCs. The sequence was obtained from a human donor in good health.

The CDR3 DNA is TGTGCCTGGAGTATCCGGGGGGATGGTTCACCCCTCCACTTT. Its translation: CAWSIRGDGSPLHF. V gene TRBV30 combines with J gene TRBJ1-6; D might be TRBD1 (5 bases). V dropped 2 bases and J dropped 9 bases, with 14 bases sitting between them. In germline, CDR1 is GTSNPN, CDR2 SVGIG (reference sequence). The CDR3 runs to 14 residues.